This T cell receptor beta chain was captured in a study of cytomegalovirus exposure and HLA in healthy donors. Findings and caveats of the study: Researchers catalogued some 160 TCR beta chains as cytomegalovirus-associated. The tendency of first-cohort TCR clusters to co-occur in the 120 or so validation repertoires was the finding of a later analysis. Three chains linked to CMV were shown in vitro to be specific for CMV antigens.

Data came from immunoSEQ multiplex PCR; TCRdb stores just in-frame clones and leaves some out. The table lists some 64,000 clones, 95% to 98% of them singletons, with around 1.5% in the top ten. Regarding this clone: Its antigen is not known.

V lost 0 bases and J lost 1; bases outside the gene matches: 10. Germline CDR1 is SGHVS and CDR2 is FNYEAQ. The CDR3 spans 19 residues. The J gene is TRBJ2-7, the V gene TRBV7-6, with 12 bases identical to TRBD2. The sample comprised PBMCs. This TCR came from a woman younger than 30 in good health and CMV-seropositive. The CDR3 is CASSLARTSGIGGSYEQYF. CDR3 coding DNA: TGTGCCAGCAGCTTAGCACGGACTAGCGGGATCGGGGGATCCTACGAGCAGTACTTC.